This is a list of T cell receptor beta chains from one sample in a study of T cells in Graves' hyperthyroidism and ophthalmopathy. Using its own MiXCR run on the multiplex PCR reads, TCRdb lists one record per CDR3 protein. The table has some 570,000 distinct CDR3 sequences, 17% seen once. Material for sequencing was blood. The receptor set was obtained from a young woman with Graves' ophthalmopathy. CDR3s include the opening cysteine and the closing phenylalanine or tryptophan. A D gene is named only where the DNA matches it firmly. For some rows the clone size is stated as once, few or many, or as a class when expanded; others skip it.

length,V,J,D,size,DNA,CDR3
15,TRBV27,TRBJ2-3,NA,many,TGTGCCAGCAGTTTAGAGGCAGGGGGCACAGATACGCAGTATTTT,CASSLEAGGTDTQYF
12,TRBV30,TRBJ1-2,NA,NA,TGTGCCTGGAGTGACGAAAATCCTGGCTACACCTTC,CAWSDENPGYTF
14,TRBV20-1,TRBJ2-1,TRBD2,once,TGCAGTGCAACCGGACTAGCGGGGGGGCATGAGCAGTTCTTC,CSATGLAGGHEQFF
14,TRBV19,TRBJ1-2,NA,few,TGTGCCAGTAGTAGGGGCTTTCGAGACTATGGCTACACCTTC,CASSRGFRDYGYTF
19,TRBV7-2,TRBJ2-1,TRBD2,many,TGTGCCAGCAGCGGAAAACCCCGGACTAGCGGGGGAAACGACAATGAGCAGTTCTTC,CASSGKPRTSGGNDNEQFF
16,TRBV19,TRBJ2-3,TRBD2,many,TGTGCCAGTACCGAGGGACTAGCGGGATCAGGCGATACGCAGTATTTT,CASTEGLAGSGDTQYF
17,TRBV27,TRBJ2-4,TRBD1,many,TGTGCCAGCAGTTTAAGGTATAGGACAGGGGTCATGAACATTCAGTACTTC,CASSLRYRTGVMNIQYF
10,TRBV30,TRBJ1-3,NA,many,TGTGCCTGGATAGAGAACACCATATATTTT,CAWIENTIYF
16,TRBV28,TRBJ2-3,TRBD2,many,TGTGCCAGCAGTTTAATTTCTAGCGGGAGTAAAGATACGCAGTATTTT,CASSLISSGSKDTQYF
15,TRBV19,TRBJ1-6,TRBD1,NA,TGTGCCAGTACCCCGGGACAGGGAGTGAGATCACCCCTCCACTTT,CASTPGQGVRSPLHF
13,TRBV7-2,TRBJ2-7,NA,few,TGTGCCAGCAGCTTTGGACGGCTCTACGAGCAGTACTTC,CASSFGRLYEQYF